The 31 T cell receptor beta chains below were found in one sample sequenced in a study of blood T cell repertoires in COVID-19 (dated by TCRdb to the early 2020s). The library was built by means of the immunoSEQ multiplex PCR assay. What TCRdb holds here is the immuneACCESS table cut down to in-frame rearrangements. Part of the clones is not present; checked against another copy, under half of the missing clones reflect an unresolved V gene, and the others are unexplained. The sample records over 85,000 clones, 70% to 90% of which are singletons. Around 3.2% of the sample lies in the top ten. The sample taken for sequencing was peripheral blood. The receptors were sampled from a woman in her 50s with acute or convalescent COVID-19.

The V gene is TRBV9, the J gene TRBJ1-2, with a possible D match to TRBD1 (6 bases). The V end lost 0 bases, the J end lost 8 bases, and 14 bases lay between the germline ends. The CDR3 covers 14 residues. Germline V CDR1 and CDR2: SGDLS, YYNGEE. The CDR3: CASSVAASGEGYTF. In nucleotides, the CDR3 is TGTGCCAGCAGCGTAGCGGCGTCAGGGGAAGGCTACACCTTC.

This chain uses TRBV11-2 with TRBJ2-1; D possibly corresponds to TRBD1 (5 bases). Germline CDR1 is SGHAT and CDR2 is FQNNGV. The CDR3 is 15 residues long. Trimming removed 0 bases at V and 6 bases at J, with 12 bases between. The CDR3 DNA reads TGTGCCAGCAGCTTAGACCCCAGGGCGAGCAATGAGCAGTTCTTC. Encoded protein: CASSLDPRASNEQFF.

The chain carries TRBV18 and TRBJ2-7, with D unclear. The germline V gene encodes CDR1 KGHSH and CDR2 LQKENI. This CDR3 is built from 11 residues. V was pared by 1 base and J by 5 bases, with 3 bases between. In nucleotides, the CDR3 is TGTGCCAGCTCACCACGGCACGAGCAGTACTTC. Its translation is CASSPRHEQYF.

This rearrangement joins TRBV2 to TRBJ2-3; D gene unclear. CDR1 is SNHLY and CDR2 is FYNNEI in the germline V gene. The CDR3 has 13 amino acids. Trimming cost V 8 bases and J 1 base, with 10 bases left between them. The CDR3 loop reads CASGLGRTDTQYF. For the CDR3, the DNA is TGTGCCAGCGGGCTTGGGCGCACAGATACGCAGTATTTT.

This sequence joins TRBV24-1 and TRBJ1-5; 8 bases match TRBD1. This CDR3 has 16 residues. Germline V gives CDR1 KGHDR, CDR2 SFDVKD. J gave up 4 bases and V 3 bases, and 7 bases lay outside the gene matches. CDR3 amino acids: CATSDPGQGGNQPQHF. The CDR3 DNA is TGTGCCACCAGTGATCCCGGACAGGGCGGGAATCAGCCCCAGCATTTT.

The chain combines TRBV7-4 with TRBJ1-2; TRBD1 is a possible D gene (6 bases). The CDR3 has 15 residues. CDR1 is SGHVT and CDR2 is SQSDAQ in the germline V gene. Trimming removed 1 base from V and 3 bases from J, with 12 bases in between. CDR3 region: CASSLETGSYYGYTF. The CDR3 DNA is TGTGCCAGCAGCTTAGAAACAGGGAGCTACTATGGCTACACCTTC.

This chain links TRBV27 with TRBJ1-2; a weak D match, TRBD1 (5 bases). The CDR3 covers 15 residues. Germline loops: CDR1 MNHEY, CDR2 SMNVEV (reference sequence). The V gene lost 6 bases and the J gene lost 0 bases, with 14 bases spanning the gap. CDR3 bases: TGTGCCAGCAGGTTGGGTACGGGGGCTAACTATGGCTACACCTTC. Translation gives CASRLGTGANYGYTF.

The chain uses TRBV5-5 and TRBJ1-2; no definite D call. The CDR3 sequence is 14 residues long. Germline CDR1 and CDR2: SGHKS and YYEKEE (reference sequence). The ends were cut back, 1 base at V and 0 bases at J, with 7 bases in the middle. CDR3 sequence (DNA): TGTGCCAGCAGCTTGACAGCCTCTAACTATGGCTACACCTTC. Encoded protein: CASSLTASNYGYTF. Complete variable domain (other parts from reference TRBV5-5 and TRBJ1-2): DAGVTQSPTHLIKTRGQQVTLRCSPISGHKSVSWYQQVLGQGPQFIFQYYEKEERGRGNFPDRFSARQFPNYSSELNVNALLLGDSALYLCASSLTASNYGYTFGSGTRLTVV.

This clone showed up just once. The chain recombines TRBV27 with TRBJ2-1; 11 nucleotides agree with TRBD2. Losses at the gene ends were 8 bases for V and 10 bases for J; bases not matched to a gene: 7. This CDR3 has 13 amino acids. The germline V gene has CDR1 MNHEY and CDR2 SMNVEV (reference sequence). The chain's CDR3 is CASDLAGGNEQFF. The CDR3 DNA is TGTGCCAGCGACCTAGCGGGAGGAAACGAGCAGTTCTTC.

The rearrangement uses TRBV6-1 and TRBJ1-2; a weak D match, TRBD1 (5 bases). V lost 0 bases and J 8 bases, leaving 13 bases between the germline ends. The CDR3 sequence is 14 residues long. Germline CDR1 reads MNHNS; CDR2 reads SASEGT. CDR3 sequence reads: CASSEAGGASGYTF. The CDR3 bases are TGTGCCAGCAGTGAAGCGGGAGGGGCGTCCGGCTACACCTTC.

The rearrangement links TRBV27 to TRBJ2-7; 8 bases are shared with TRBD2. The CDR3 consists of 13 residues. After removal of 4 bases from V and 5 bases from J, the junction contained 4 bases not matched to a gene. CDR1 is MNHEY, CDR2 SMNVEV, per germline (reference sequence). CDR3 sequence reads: CASSWISGNEQYF. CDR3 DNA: TGTGCCAGCAGTTGGATTAGCGGGAACGAGCAGTACTTC.

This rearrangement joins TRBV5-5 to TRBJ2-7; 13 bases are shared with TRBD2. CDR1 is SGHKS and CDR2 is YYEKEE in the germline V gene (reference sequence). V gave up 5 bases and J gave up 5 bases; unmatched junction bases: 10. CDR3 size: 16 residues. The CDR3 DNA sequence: TGTGCCAGCAGACCTCCGGGACTAGCGGGATTCAACGAGCAGTACTTC. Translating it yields CASRPPGLAGFNEQYF.

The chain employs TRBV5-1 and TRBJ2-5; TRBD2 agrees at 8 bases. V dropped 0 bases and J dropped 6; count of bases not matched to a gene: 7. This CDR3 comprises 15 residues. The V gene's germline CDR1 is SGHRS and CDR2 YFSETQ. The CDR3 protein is CASSLEGSGRKTQYF. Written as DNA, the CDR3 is TGCGCCAGCAGCTTGGAGGGAAGCGGGAGAAAGACCCAGTACTTC.

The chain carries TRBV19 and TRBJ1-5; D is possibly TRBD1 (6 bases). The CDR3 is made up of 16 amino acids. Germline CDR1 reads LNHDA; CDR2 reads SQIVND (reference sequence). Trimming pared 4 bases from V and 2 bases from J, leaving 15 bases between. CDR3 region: CASSTLWEGGNQPQHF. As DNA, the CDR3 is TGTGCCAGTAGTACCCTATGGGAGGGGGGCAATCAGCCCCAGCATTTT.

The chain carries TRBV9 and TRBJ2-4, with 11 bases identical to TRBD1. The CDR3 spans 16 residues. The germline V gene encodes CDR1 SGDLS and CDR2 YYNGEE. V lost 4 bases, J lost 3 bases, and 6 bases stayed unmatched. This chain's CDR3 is CASSQGQGVGKNIQYF. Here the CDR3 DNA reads TGTGCCAGCAGCCAGGGACAGGGGGTTGGCAAAAACATTCAGTACTTC.

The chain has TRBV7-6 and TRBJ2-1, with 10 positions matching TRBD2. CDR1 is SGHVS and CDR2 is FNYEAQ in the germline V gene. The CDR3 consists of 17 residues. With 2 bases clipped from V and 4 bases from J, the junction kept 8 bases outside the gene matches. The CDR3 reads CASSLMTSGQKYNEQFF. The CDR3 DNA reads TGTGCCAGCAGCTTAATGACTAGCGGGCAAAAGTACAATGAGCAGTTCTTC.

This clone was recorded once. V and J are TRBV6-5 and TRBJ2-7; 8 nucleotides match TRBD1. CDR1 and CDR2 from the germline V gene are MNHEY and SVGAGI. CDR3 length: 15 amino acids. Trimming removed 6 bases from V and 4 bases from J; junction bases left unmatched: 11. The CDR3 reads CASRDTGTGNYEQYF. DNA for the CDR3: TGTGCCAGCAGGGATACCGGGACAGGTAATTACGAGCAGTACTTC.

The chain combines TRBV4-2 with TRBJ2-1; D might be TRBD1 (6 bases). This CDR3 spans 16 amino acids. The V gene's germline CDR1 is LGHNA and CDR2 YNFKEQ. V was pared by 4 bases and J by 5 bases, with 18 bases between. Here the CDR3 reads CASSPMVGRDNNEQFF. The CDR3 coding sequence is TGTGCCAGCAGCCCCATGGTGGGAAGGGACAACAATGAGCAGTTCTTC.

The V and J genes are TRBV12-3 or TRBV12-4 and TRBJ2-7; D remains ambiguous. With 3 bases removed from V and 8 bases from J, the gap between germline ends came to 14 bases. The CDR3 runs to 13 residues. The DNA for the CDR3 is TGTGCCAGCAGTTTGAACTACACGCCGCAGCAGTACTTC. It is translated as CASSLNYTPQQYF.

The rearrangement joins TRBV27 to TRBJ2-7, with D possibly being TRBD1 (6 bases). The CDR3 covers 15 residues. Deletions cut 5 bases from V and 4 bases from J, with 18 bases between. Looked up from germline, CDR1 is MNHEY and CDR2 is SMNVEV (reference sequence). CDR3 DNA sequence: TGTGCCAGCAGTCCCCGAACACTCACAGGGTACGAGCAGTACTTC. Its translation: CASSPRTLTGYEQYF.

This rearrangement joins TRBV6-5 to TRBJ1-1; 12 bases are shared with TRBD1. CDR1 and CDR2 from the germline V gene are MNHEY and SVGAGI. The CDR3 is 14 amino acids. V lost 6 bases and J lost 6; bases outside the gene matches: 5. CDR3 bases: TGTGCCAGCAGGGGGACAGGGGGCGTCTCTGAAGCTTTCTTT. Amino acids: CASRGTGGVSEAFF.

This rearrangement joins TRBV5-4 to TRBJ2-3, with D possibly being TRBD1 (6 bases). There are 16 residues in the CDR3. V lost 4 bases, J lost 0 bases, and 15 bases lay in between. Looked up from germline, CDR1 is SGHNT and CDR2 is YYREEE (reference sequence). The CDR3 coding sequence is TGTGCCAGCAGCACTGACAGGTACCCTAGCACAGATACGCAGTATTTT. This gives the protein CASSTDRYPSTDTQYF.

The DNA for the CDR3 is TGTGCCAGCAGTTACGGGGGGGGCGGCAATGAAAAACTGTTTTTT. Protein sequence: CASSYGGGGNEKLFF. This chain uses TRBV6-5 with TRBJ1-4; perhaps TRBD1 as D (6 bases). From germline, CDR1 is MNHEY and CDR2 SVGAGI. The CDR3 is 15 amino acids. V was cut by 2 bases and J by 5 bases, with 12 bases left in between.

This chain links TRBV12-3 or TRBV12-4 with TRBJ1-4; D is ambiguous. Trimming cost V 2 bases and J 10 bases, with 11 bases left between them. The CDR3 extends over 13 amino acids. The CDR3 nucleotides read TGTGCCAGCAGTTTAAATAACGGTGTAAAACTGTTTTTT. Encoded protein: CASSLNNGVKLFF.

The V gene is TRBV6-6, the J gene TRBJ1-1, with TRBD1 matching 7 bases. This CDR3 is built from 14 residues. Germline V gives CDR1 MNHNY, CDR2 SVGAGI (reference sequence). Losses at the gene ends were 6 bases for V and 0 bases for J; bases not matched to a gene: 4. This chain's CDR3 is CASSKTGMNTEAFF. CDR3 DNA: TGTGCCAGCAGCAAGACAGGGATGAACACTGAAGCTTTCTTT.

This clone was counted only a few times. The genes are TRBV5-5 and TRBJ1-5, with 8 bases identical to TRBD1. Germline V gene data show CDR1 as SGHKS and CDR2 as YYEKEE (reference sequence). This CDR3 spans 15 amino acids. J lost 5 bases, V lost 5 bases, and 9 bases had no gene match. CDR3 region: CASRLTGQGDQPQHF. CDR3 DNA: TGTGCCAGCAGATTGACTGGACAGGGCGATCAGCCCCAGCATTTT.

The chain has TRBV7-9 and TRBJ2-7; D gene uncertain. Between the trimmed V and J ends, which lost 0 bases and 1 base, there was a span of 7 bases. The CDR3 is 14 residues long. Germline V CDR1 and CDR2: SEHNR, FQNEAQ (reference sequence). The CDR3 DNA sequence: TGTGCCAGCAGCTTAGCGCTGACTTCCTACGAGCAGTACTTC. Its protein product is CASSLALTSYEQYF.

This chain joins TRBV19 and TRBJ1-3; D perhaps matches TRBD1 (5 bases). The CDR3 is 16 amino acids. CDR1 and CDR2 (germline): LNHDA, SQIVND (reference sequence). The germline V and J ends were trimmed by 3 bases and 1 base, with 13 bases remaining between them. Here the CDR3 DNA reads TGTGCCAGTAGTATCAGTTTCCAGGGATCTGGAAACACCATATATTTT. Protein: CASSISFQGSGNTIYF.

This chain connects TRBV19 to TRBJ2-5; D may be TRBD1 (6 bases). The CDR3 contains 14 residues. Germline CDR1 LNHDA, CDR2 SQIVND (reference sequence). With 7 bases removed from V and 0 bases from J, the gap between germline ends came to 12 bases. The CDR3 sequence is CASNPGQNQETQYF. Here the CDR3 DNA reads TGTGCCAGTAACCCCGGACAGAACCAAGAGACCCAGTACTTC.

CDR3 loop: CASSPGQGYEQYF. The CDR3 DNA follows: TGTGCCAGCAGCCCAGGACAGGGCTACGAGCAGTACTTC. The gene calls are TRBV14 and TRBJ2-7; 8 bases line up with TRBD1. The CDR3 extends over 13 amino acids. V lost 4 bases to trimming and J lost 3 bases; unmatched junction nucleotides: 2. Germline V gives CDR1 SGHDN, CDR2 FVKESK.

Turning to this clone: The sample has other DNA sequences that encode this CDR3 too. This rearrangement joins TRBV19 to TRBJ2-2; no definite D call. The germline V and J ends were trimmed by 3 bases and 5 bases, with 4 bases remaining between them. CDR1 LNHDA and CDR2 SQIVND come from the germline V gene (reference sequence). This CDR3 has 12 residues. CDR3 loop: CASSIRTGELFF. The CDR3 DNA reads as TGTGCCAGTAGTATCAGAACCGGGGAGCTGTTTTTT.